A single T cell receptor (beta chain) is shown here with its context. As yet, its antigen is unknown. Vbeta (60) and Jbeta (13) primers were used in the PCR. Sequenced by immunoSEQ multiplex PCR; TCRdb stores in-frame clones only, minus some. The table lists under 200,000 clones, 60% to 80% of them singletons. The CDR3 loop spans 15 amino acids. Germline lookup yields CDR1 MNHEY and CDR2 SVGAGI. The V and J ends lost 4 bases and 2 bases respectively, with 12 bases between them. The data derive from a study of cytomegalovirus exposure and HLA in healthy donors. The donors comprised healthy bone marrow donors. Points from the study as a whole: Data from an earlier analysis indicated that most TCR beta V segments were productive either about 87% or about 30% of the time.

This TCR was recovered from a man aged 45-65 years in good health and CMV-seropositive. The genes are TRBV6-5 and TRBJ1-5; D may be TRBD1 (6 bases). Sequencing input: PBMCs. DNA for the CDR3: TGTGCCAGCAGTTTACAGGGTGTTGGCAATCAGCCCCAGCATTTT. It specifies CASSLQGVGNQPQHF.